The rows below give T cell receptor beta chains drawn from one sample of a study of T cell changes during pregnancy in multiple sclerosis. Data came from immunoSEQ multiplex PCR; TCRdb stores just in-frame clones and leaves some out. The repertoire holds tens of thousands of clones, with 85% to 90% as singletons. This sample comprised peripheral blood, obtained after pregnancy. These receptors came from a female donor in good health, enrolled as a control in a pregnancy study. Each CDR3 is given with its conserved first and last residue. A D gene is named only where the DNA matches it firmly. Not every row has a clone size; where given, it reads once, few, many or a size class.

>TRBV10-3|.|TRBJ1-1|TRBD1
TGTGCCATCAGGGGGACAGGGGATATGAACACTGAAGCTTTCTTT
CAIRGTGDMNTEAFF
>TRBV2|once|TRBJ2-5|TRBD2
TGTGCCAGCAGTGAAGGGCTAGCGGGGACTCTTGACTTC
CASSEGLAGTLDF
>TRBV20-1|.|TRBJ1-1|.
TGCACCCCCGGCACTGAAGCTTTCTTT
CTPGTEAFF
>TRBV4-3|.|TRBJ2-3|TRBD2
TGCGCCAGCAGCCAAGGAATATTAGCGGGGGGTCCAGATACGCAGTATTTT
CASSQGILAGGPDTQYF
>TRBV5-1|.|TRBJ1-1|TRBD1
TGCGCCAGCAGCATAGGGACAGCGAACACTGAAGCTTTCTTT
CASSIGTANTEAFF
>TRBV19|.|TRBJ1-5|.
TGTGCCAGTTCCCCTTCGACATTTAGCAATCAGCCCCAGCATTTT
CASSPSTFSNQPQHF
>TRBV10-3|.|TRBJ2-7|.
TGTGCCATCAGTGATTTACTGGGCGAGCAGTACTTC
CAISDLLGEQYF
>TRBV18|.|TRBJ1-2|.
TGTGCCAGCTCACCACAAGGACAGAACTATGGCTACACCTTC
CASSPQGQNYGYTF
>TRBV19|once|TRBJ2-3|.
TGTGCCAGTAGTGGTCGGGGGAGAGATACGCAGTATTTT
CASSGRGRDTQYF
>TRBV2|.|TRBJ1-2|.
TGTGCCAGCAGTGAATTGTTTAGGGGGACGGACTATGGCTACACCTTC
CASSELFRGTDYGYTF
>TRBV11-2|.|TRBJ2-3|TRBD1
TGTGCCAGCAGCTTAGAGGGGACAGGGGGCCCCACAGATACGCAGTATTTT
CASSLEGTGGPTDTQYF
>TRBV4-1|.|TRBJ1-2|.
TGCGCCAGCAGCCAAGATGGCCTCTATGGCTACACCTTC
CASSQDGLYGYTF
>TRBV29-1|.|TRBJ2-2|TRBD1
TGCAGCGTGTCCAGGGGGACGGATGGCGGGGAGCTGTTTTTT
CSVSRGTDGGELFF
>TRBV27|.|TRBJ2-1|.
TGTGCCAGCAGTTTAGCCGGGACAACCTACAATGAGCAGTTCTTC
CASSLAGTTYNEQFF
>TRBV5-3|once|TRBJ1-2|.
TGTGCCAGAAGGCGAGACTGCTACCTCTATGGCTACACCTTC
CARRRDCYLYGYTF
>TRBV7-6|.|TRBJ2-3|.
TGTGCCAGCAGCTTAAACCAGTACACAGATACGCAGTATTTT
CASSLNQYTDTQYF
>TRBV12-5|.|TRBJ2-7|.
TGTGCTAGTGGTTTGATTCTACGGGACACCCCCTACGAGCAGTACTTC
CASGLILRDTPYEQYF
>TRBV5-6|.|TRBJ1-4|TRBD1
TGTGCCAGCAGCTTTGGACAGGGGGTGGCAACTAATGAAAAACTGTTTTTT
CASSFGQGVATNEKLFF